These 9 T cell receptor beta chains came from one sample sequenced in a study of blood T cell repertoires in COVID-19. The repertoire was sequenced with immunoSEQ multiplex PCR; TCRdb's copy has only in-frame clones and lacks some. The sample holds 350,000 to 400,000 clones, approximately 90% seen once. The sequenced sample consisted of PBMCs or T cells enriched from blood (not recorded which). These receptors came from a woman in her 30s with acute COVID-19.

The chain employs TRBV4-1 and TRBJ1-2, with TRBD1 matching 7 bases. This CDR3 spans 15 amino acids. Germline V CDR1 and CDR2: MGHRA, YSYEKL. V gave up 1 base and J gave up 3 bases; unmatched junction bases: 5. CDR3 residues: CASSQVQGMDYGYTF. CDR3 DNA sequence: TGCGCCAGCAGCCAAGTACAGGGGATGGACTATGGCTACACCTTC.

This sequence joins TRBV5-1 and TRBJ1-2; D call uncertain. Looked up from germline, CDR1 is SGHRS and CDR2 is YFSETQ. This CDR3 contains 16 residues. V lost 7 bases to trimming and J lost 2 bases, with 21 bases between them. The CDR3 loop reads CASPEVEQKTNYGYTF. CDR3 DNA: TGCGCCAGCCCCGAGGTGGAACAAAAGACGAACTATGGCTACACCTTC.

The rearrangement links TRBV7-3 to TRBJ2-2; possibly TRBD1 for D (6 bases). This CDR3 has 14 amino acids. V was cut by 5 bases and J by 6 bases, with 13 bases left in between. Per germline, CDR1 SGHTA and CDR2 FQGTGA. Here the CDR3 reads CASSPYRVSGELFF. The CDR3 DNA follows: TGTGCCAGCAGCCCATACAGGGTGTCCGGGGAGCTGTTTTTT.

This chain links TRBV7-3 with TRBJ1-1; 8 nucleotides line up with TRBD1. CDR1 is SGHTA, CDR2 FQGTGA, per germline. V dropped 4 bases and J dropped 14; count of bases not matched to a gene: 21. This CDR3 is built from 16 residues. CDR3 sequence: CASSSLYPTGENMLFF. For the CDR3, the DNA is TGTGCCAGCAGCTCTCTATACCCGACAGGGGAGAATATGCTGTTCTTT.

The rearrangement uses TRBV21-1 and TRBJ2-3; TRBD2, as called in the table, went unchecked against the DNA. TRBV21-1 is listed as a pseudogene. The CDR3 is 15 residues long. The CDR3 spells CASWVEPGETDTQYF. DNA of the CDR3: TGTGCCAGCTGGGTGGAACCCGGGGAGACAGATACGCAGTATTTT.

J is TRBJ1-4 and V is TRBV25-1; unclear D gene. Germline CDR1 and CDR2: MGHDK and SYGVNS. Between the trimmed V and J ends, which lost 3 bases and 5 bases, there was a span of 13 bases. The CDR3 is 15 residues long. CDR3 coding DNA: TGTGCCAGCAGTGATCCCGGGGAGCGAAATGAAAAACTGTTTTTT. This codes for CASSDPGERNEKLFF. Complete variable domain (other parts from reference TRBV25-1 and TRBJ1-4): EADIYQTPRYLVIGTGKKITLECSQTMGHDKMYWYQQDPGMELHLIHYSYGVNSTEKGDLSSESTVSRIRTEHFPLTLESARPSHTSQYLCASSDPGERNEKLFFGSGTQLSVL.

The CDR3 sequence is CASSSYYRSAYSYNEQFF. The DNA for the CDR3 is TGCGCCAGCAGTTCGTACTACCGTAGCGCCTACTCCTACAATGAGCAGTTCTTC. The V call is TRBV5-1, the J call TRBJ2-1; the D gene is possibly TRBD2 (5 bases). The CDR3 totals 18 residues. Trimming removed 5 bases from V and 0 bases from J, with 21 bases in between. Looked up from germline, CDR1 is SGHRS and CDR2 is YFSETQ.

The chain is built from TRBV7-8 and TRBJ2-2; D gene unclear. Germline CDR1 reads SGHVS; CDR2 reads FQNEAQ. The ends were cut back, 3 bases at V and 0 bases at J, with 2 bases in the middle. The CDR3 totals 13 residues. The CDR3 bases are TGTGCCAGCAGCTTTACGAACACCGGGGAGCTGTTTTTT. Protein product: CASSFTNTGELFF.

Concerning this clone: One junction end does not reproduce the germline sequence, and a read error may be involved. The same CDR3 arises from other DNA sequences in this sample as well. The V and J genes are TRBV18 and TRBJ1-3; a possible D gene is TRBD1 (6 bases). This CDR3 has 16 residues. CDR1 is KGHSH, CDR2 LQKENI, per germline. The CDR3 loop is CASSFDRIGAGNTIYF. The CDR3 DNA reads TGCGCCAGCTCGTTCGACAGGATCGGAGCTGGAAACACCATATATTTT.